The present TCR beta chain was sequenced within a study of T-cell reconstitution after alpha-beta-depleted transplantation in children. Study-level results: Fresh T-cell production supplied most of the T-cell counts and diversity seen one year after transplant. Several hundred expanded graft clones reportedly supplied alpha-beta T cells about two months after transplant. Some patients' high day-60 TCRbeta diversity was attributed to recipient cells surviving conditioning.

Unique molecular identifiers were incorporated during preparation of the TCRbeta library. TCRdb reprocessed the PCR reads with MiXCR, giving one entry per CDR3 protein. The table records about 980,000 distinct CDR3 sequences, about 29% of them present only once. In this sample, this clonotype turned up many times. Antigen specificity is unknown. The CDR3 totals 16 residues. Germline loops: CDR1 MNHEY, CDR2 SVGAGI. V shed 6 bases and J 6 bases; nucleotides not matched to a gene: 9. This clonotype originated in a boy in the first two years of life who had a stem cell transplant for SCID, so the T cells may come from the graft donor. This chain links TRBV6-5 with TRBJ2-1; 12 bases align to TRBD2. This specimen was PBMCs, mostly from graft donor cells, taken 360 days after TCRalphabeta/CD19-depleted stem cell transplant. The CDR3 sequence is CASSPPSSGGANEQFF. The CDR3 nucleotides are TGTGCCAGCAGCCCACCCTCTAGCGGGGGGGCCAATGAGCAGTTCTTC.